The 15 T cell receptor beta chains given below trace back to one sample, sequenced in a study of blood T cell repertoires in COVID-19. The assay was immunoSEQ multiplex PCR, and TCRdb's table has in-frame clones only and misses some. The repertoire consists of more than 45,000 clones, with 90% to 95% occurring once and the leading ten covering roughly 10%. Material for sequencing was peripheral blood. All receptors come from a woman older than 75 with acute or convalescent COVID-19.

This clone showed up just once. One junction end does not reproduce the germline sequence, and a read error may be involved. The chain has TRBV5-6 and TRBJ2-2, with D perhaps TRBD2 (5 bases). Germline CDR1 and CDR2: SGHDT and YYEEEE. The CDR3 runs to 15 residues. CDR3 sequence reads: CASSLDERYTGELFF. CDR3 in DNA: TGTGCCAGCAGTTTGGACGAGCGGTACACCGGGGAGCTGTTTTTT.

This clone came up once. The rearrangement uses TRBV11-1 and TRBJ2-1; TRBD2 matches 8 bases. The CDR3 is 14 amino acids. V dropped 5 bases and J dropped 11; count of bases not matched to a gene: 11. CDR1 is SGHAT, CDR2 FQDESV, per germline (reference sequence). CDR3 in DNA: TGTGCCAGCAGCGCTTCCGGGAGGGCCGTAAAGCAGTTCTTC. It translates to CASSASGRAVKQFF.

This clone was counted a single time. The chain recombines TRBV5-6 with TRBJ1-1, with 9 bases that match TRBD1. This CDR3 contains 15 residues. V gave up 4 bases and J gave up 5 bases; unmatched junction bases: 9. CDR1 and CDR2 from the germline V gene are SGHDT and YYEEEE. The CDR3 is CASSPLDRGETEAFF. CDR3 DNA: TGTGCCAGCAGCCCCTTGGACAGGGGAGAAACTGAAGCTTTCTTT.

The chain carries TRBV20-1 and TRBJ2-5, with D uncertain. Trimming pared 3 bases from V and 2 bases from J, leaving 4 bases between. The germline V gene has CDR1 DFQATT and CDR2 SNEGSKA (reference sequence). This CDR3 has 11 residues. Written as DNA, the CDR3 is TGCAGTGCTAGCCATCAAGAGACCCAGTACTTC. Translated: CSASHQETQYF.

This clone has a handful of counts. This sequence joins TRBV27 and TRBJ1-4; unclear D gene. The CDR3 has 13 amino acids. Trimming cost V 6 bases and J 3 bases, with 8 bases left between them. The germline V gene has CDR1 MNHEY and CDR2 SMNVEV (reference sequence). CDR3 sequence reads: CASRRGANEKLFF. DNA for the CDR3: TGTGCCAGCAGACGCGGAGCTAATGAAAAACTGTTTTTT.

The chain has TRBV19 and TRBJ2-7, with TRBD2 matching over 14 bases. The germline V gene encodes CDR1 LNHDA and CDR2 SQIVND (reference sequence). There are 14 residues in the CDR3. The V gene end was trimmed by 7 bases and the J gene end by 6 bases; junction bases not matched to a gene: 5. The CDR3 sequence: CASNLGLAGGEQYF. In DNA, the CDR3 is TGTGCCAGTAATCTAGGACTAGCGGGAGGCGAGCAGTACTTC.

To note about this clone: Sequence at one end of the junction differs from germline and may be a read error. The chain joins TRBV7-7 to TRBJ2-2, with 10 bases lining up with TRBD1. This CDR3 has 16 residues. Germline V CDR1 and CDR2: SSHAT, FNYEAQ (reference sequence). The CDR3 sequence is CASSPNPGTGAGELFF. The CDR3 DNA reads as TGTGCTAGCAGCCCAAATCCCGGGACAGGGGCCGGGGAGCTGTTTTTT.

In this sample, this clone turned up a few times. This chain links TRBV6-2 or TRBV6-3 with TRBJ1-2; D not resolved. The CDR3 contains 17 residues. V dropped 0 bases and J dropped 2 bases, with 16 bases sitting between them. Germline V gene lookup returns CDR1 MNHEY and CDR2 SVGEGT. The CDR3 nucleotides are TGTGCCAGCAGTTACTCGTTCGCAGGTTCAGTAAACTATGGCTACACCTTC. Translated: CASSYSFAGSVNYGYTF.

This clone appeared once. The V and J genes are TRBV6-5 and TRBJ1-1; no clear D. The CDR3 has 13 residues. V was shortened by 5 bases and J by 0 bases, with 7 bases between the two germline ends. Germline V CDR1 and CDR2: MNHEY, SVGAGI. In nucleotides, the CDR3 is TGTGCCAGCAGTCGGAGGATGAACACTGAAGCTTTCTTT. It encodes CASSRRMNTEAFF.

As DNA, the CDR3 is TGCGCCAGCGGGGACAAGAGCGGGATAGATGAGCAGTTCTTC. The encoded protein is CASGDKSGIDEQFF. This chain uses TRBV5-1 with TRBJ2-1, with a possible D match to TRBD2 (7 bases). V lost 7 bases and J 8 bases, leaving 19 bases between the germline ends. The CDR3 covers 14 residues. Germline V gene sequence: CDR1 SGHRS, CDR2 YFSETQ.

CDR3: CASSADGGNSPLHF. Written as DNA, the CDR3 is TGTGCCAGCAGCGCGGACGGGGGGAATTCACCCCTCCACTTT. The V and J genes are TRBV7-3 and TRBJ1-6; perhaps TRBD1 as D (5 bases). V shed 5 bases and J shed 7 bases, with 12 bases lying between them. The germline V gene has CDR1 SGHTA and CDR2 FQGTGA. The CDR3 totals 14 residues. The full variable domain, in which reference TRBV7-3 and TRBJ1-6 provide the parts outside the CDR3, is GAGVSQTPSNKVTEKGKYVELRCDPISGHTALYWYRQSLGQGPEFLIYFQGTGAADDSGLPNDRFFAVRPEGSVSTLKIQRTERGDSAVYLCASSADGGNSPLHFGNGTRLTVT.

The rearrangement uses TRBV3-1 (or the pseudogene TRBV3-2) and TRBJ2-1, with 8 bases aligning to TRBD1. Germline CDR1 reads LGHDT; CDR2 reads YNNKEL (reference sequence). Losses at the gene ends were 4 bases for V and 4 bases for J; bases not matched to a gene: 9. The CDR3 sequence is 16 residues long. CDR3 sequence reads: CASSRQGPRNYNEQFF. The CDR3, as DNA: TGTGCCAGCAGCCGACAGGGGCCCCGTAATTACAATGAGCAGTTCTTC.

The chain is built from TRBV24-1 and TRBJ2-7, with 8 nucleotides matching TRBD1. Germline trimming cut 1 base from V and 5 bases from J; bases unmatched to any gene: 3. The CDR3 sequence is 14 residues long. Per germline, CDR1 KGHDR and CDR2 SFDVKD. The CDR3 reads CATSDFKDRDEQYF. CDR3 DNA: TGTGCCACCAGTGATTTCAAGGACAGGGACGAGCAGTACTTC.

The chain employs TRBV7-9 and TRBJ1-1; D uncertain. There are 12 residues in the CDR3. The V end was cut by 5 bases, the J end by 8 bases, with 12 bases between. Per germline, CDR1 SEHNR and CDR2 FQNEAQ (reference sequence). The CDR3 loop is CASSSSGREAFF. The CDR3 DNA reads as TGTGCCAGCAGCAGCAGTGGGAGGGAAGCTTTCTTT.

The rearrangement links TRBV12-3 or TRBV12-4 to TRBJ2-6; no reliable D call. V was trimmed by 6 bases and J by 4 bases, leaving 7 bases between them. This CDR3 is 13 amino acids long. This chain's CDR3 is CASSLSGANVLTF. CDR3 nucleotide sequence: TGTGCCAGCAGCCTTTCCGGGGCCAACGTCCTGACTTTC.